Listed below are T cell receptor beta chains from one sample, sequenced in a study of blood T cell repertoires in COVID-19. Using immunoSEQ multiplex PCR, the repertoire was profiled, and TCRdb retains in-frame clones only, with some absent. The sample contains 75,000 to 100,000 clones, roughly 82% of which appear only once. Sequences were obtained from peripheral blood. The receptors stem from a man aged 50-59 years with active or convalescent COVID-19. The conserved cysteine and the conserved F or W are not part of the CDR3 here.

TRBV11-2 ASSLSTGHNEQF
TRBV2 ASRGDRVGNQPQH
TRBV7-2 ASSAGGTHNEQF
TRBV11-2 ASRRTGTSIAHSYEQY
TRBV30 ASSTPDRADRNQPQH
TRBV20-1 SASMVTGGEQY
TRBV5-4 ASSLTAGAYYNEQF
TRBV27 ASSLSSTNEKLF
TRBV28 ASREGLAGGQETQY
TRBV19 ATSAGGTEAF
TRBV9 ASSVDVRGGDTQY
TRBV5-1 ASSLADGQMEETQY
TRBV25-1 ASSEPGELGTEAF
TRBV7-9 ASSPQTGEREKLF
TRBV4-3 ASSQTGDQETQY
TRBV28 ASSSSKGSPYSADTQY
TRBV25-1 ASSWTGMSTEAF
TRBV10-1 ASSESRGTEAF